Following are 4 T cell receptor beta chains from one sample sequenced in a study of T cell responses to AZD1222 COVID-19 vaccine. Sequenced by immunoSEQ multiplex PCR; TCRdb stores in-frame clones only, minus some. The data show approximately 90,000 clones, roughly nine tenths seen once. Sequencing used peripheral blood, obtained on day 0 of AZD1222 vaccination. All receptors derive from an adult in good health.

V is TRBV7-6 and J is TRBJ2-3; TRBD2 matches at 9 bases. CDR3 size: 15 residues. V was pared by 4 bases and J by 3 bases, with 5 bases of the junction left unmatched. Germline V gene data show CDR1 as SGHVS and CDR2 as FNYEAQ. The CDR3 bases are TGTGCCAGCAGCTCCTATAGCGGGAGAACAGATACGCAGTATTTT. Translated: CASSSYSGRTDTQYF.

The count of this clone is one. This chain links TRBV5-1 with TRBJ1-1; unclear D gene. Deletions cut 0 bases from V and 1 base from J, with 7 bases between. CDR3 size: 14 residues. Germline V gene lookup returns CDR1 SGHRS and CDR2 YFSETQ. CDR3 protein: CASSLVAANTEAFF. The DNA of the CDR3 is TGCGCCAGCAGCTTGGTGGCGGCGAACACTGAAGCTTTCTTT.

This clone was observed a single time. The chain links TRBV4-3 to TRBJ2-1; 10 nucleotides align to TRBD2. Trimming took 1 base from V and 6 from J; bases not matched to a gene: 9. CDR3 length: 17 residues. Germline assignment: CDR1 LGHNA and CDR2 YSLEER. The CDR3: CASSQVPTSGVVNEQFF. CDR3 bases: TGCGCCAGCAGCCAAGTCCCCACTAGCGGGGTAGTCAATGAGCAGTTCTTC.

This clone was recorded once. CDR3 residues: CASSQNRGYTEAFF. In nucleotides, the CDR3 is TGTGCCAGCAGCCAAAACAGGGGTTACACTGAAGCTTTCTTT. The V call is TRBV3-1 (or the pseudogene TRBV3-2), the J call TRBJ1-1; 7 bases agree with TRBD1. CDR1 and CDR2 from the germline V gene are LGHDT and YNNKEL (reference sequence). J gave up 3 bases and V 2 bases, and 3 bases lay outside the gene matches. The CDR3 is made up of 14 amino acids.